Each of the 3 T cell receptor beta chains below was sequenced from the same sample in a study of shared clonotypes between healthy human individuals. Sequenced by immunoSEQ multiplex PCR; TCRdb stores in-frame clones only, minus some. The sample comprises 2 million to 3 million clones, roughly 93% of which are singletons, and about 0.39% rests with the top ten. What was sequenced was naive CD4+ T cells from PBMCs. Subset described: CD45RA+ positively selected. All receptors derive from a young man in good health. Some clones in this sample may be carry-over from other donors' samples.

This chain links TRBV5-6 with TRBJ2-6; D unresolved. Trimming pared 10 bases from V and 0 bases from J, leaving 11 bases between. The CDR3 totals 14 residues. CDR1 is SGHDT and CDR2 is YYEEEE in the germline V gene. The CDR3 loop reads CAVKHSSGANVLTF. DNA of the CDR3: TGTGCCGTTAAACACTCCTCTGGGGCCAACGTCCTGACTTTC. The whole variable domain, filled in from reference TRBV5-6 and TRBJ2-6, reads DAGVTQSPTHLIKTRGQQVTLRCSPKSGHDTVSWYQQALGQGPQFIFQYYEEEERQRGNFPDRFSGHQFPNYSSELNVNALLLGDSALYLCAVKHSSGANVLTFGAGSRLTVL.

As regards this clone: At the DNA level, this CDR3 is encoded by other sequences in the same sample as well. The chain is built from TRBV5-1 and TRBJ1-1; D is undetermined. Trimming cost V 4 bases and J 1 base, with 11 bases left between them. Germline assignment: CDR1 SGHRS and CDR2 YFSETQ. The CDR3 consists of 14 residues. The DNA of the CDR3 is TGCGCCAGCAGCCCCGGCCAGCCGAACACTGAAGCTTTCTTT. Its protein product is CASSPGQPNTEAFF.

V and J are TRBV7-9 and TRBJ2-7; possible D gene TRBD1, 6 bases. The V gene lost 8 bases and the J gene lost 1 base, with 12 bases spanning the gap. This CDR3 spans 13 amino acids. The V gene's germline CDR1 is SEHNR and CDR2 FQNEAQ (reference sequence). CDR3: CASGSRGSYEQYF. The DNA for the CDR3 is TGTGCCAGCGGATCCAGGGGTTCCTACGAGCAGTACTTC.